A selection of T cell receptor beta chains follows, all from one sample in a study of cytomegalovirus exposure and HLA in healthy donors. The method was immunoSEQ multiplex PCR; TCRdb's version includes in-frame clones alone and lacks a portion of them. The table records 110,000 or so clones, roughly 79% of them present only once. The sequenced material came from PBMCs. These TCRs come from a man aged 35 to 55 in good health and CMV-seronegative. The CDR3 runs from the conserved cysteine through the conserved F or W. D genes are given only for firm matches. The size field is filled for only some rows; it gives once, few, many or a size class.

CASSRQGAREQYF	TGTGCCAGCAGCCGACAGGGGGCTCGCGAGCAGTACTTC	TRBV5-8	.	TRBJ2-7	TRBD1
CSVDPPSFYTEQFF	TGCAGCGTTGACCCCCCGTCGTTCTATACTGAGCAGTTCTTC	TRBV29-1	.	TRBJ2-1	.
CASSRQDNTEAFF	TGTGCCAGCAGTCGACAGGACAACACTGAAGCTTTCTTT	TRBV27	.	TRBJ1-1	.
CASSHGLAGGLIGEQFF	TGCGCCAGCAGCCACGGACTAGCGGGGGGGCTAATAGGGGAGCAGTTCTTC	TRBV4-3	.	TRBJ2-1	TRBD2
CASSLVGGQGQPQHF	TGTGCCAGCAGCTTAGTTGGGGGACAGGGTCAGCCCCAGCATTTT	TRBV7-9	.	TRBJ1-5	TRBD1
CASSVLREDTEAFF	TGTGCCAGCAGCGTACTCCGGGAGGACACTGAAGCTTTCTTT	TRBV9	.	TRBJ1-1	.
CASSTGTGEYSNQPQHF	TGTGCCAGTAGTACCGGGACAGGCGAATATAGCAATCAGCCCCAGCATTTT	TRBV19	.	TRBJ1-5	TRBD1
CASSDHRENEKLFF	TGTGCCAGCAGTGACCACAGGGAGAATGAAAAACTGTTTTTT	TRBV2	few	TRBJ1-4	.
CASSYGFQGQWTQYF	TGTGCCAGCAGTTATGGGTTTCAGGGGCAGTGGACCCAGTACTTC	TRBV6-5	few	TRBJ2-5	.
CAWRVSPVDGYTF	TGTGCCTGGAGGGTTTCGCCCGTAGATGGCTACACCTTC	TRBV30	.	TRBJ1-2	.
CASSHPPDTEAFF	TGCGCCAGCAGCCACCCTCCGGACACTGAAGCTTTCTTT	TRBV5-1	.	TRBJ1-1	.
CASTLGQWTEQFF	TGTGCCAGCACACTGGGACAGTGGACCGAGCAGTTCTTC	TRBV6-5	few	TRBJ2-1	TRBD1
CASAGLAGVNEQYF	TGTGCCAGCGCTGGACTAGCGGGAGTTAACGAGCAGTACTTC	TRBV18	.	TRBJ2-7	TRBD2
CASSVGQQYNSPLHF	TGTGCCAGCAGCGTAGGACAGCAGTATAATTCACCCCTCCACTTT	TRBV9	few	TRBJ1-6	.
CASSLGRGQRTDTQYF	TGTGCCAGCAGCTTGGGTAGGGGACAGAGAACAGATACGCAGTATTTT	TRBV5-6	.	TRBJ2-3	TRBD1
CASSPSRTDTQYF	TGTGCCAGCAGTCCCTCCCGCACAGATACGCAGTATTTT	TRBV28	.	TRBJ2-3	.
CASSQEPQGALADTQYF	TGCGCCAGCAGCCAAGAGCCACAGGGGGCGCTTGCAGATACGCAGTATTTT	TRBV4-3	.	TRBJ2-3	TRBD1
CAWSQGNLNEKLFF	TGTGCCTGGAGCCAGGGAAATCTCAATGAAAAACTGTTTTTT	TRBV30	.	TRBJ1-4	.
CAWSPTGYEQYF	TGTGCCTGGAGCCCGACGGGCTACGAGCAGTACTTC	TRBV30	few	TRBJ2-7	.
CASSIGVSNQPQHF	TGTGCCAGTAGTATCGGGGTTAGCAATCAGCCCCAGCATTTT	TRBV19	.	TRBJ1-5	.
CASSRGDGRQETQYF	TGCGCCAGCAGCCGGGGGGACGGTAGACAAGAGACCCAGTACTTC	TRBV4-3	.	TRBJ2-5	.
CSAGQGVVEQYF	TGCAGCGCGGGACAGGGGGTGGTCGAGCAGTACTTC	TRBV29-1	.	TRBJ2-7	TRBD1
CASSTTSGSVYEQYF	TGTGCCAGCTCAACTACTAGCGGGAGCGTCTACGAGCAGTACTTC	TRBV18	few	TRBJ2-7	TRBD2
CASSETGENEQYF	TGTGCCAGCAGCGAGACAGGAGAGAACGAGCAGTACTTC	TRBV7-9	.	TRBJ2-7	.
CASSWDRANEKLFF	TGTGCCAGCAGCTGGGACAGGGCAAATGAAAAACTGTTTTTT	TRBV7-8	.	TRBJ1-4	TRBD1
CASRTGWGGNTIYF	TGTGCCAGCAGAACAGGGTGGGGTGGAAACACCATATATTTT	TRBV6-1	.	TRBJ1-3	.
CASSSRDSDPYEQYF	TGTGCCAGCAGCTCTCGGGACAGCGACCCCTACGAGCAGTACTTC	TRBV7-9	.	TRBJ2-7	TRBD1
CASSSLAGAYNEQFF	TGTGCCAGCAGCTCACTAGCGGGGGCCTACAATGAGCAGTTCTTC	TRBV11-2	.	TRBJ2-1	TRBD2